The TCR beta chain described here comes from a study of regulatory T cells in long-lasting Graves disease (dated by TCRdb to the early 2020s). About the study as a whole: Persistent Graves' disease was defined as antithyroid drug treatment for over 5 years with persistently positive TSH receptor autoantibodies. Persistent Graves' disease patients were compared with newly diagnosed Graves' disease patients by peripheral blood TCR sequencing and RNA sequencing. Persistent Graves' disease patients in the clinical cohort had taken antithyroid drugs for roughly ten years on average. A total of around 35 samples underwent TCR sequencing, from around 13 patients with persistent Graves' disease and 20 or so patients with newly diagnosed Graves' disease. The study took place in China and was registered as a clinical trial. General conclusions and limits of the study: Persistent patients shared more public clonotypes among themselves (around 2,500) than newly diagnosed patients did (about 970). The authors noted that the small sample size was a limitation that may lower accuracy. Sequencing and analysis were limited to the TCR beta chain. Only peripheral blood was studied, because thyroid tissue, the primary lesion, was inaccessible. Compared with newly diagnosed patients, patients with persistent Graves' disease had lower TCR Shannon entropy and fewer highly expanded clones, which suggests clonal expansion.

Details on this clonotype: No antigen is known for it. There are no base qualities to consult, and no much larger clone falls within one base.

Receptor amplification or capture employed multiplex PCR. Sequencing used an Illumina HiSeq 4000. CDR3 regions were amplified by Arm-PCR with iRepertoire HTBI primers to construct TCR beta libraries. Before sequencing, the PCR products underwent gel purification. Turning to the authors' computational methods: Gene usage analysis of CDR3 amino acid clonotypes relied on the roughly 60 TRBV and 13 to 15 TRBJ segments identified across samples. Filtered high-quality paired reads were merged into contigs using COPE and FqMerger. BLAST was used to align contigs to IMGT TRBV, TRBD and TRBJ reference genes, and CDR3 was defined according to IMGT. Clonotypes above 0.1% frequency were classified as highly expanded clones. Repertoire diversity was measured by Shannon entropy, and V-J evenness by the Gini coefficient. Public clonotypes were defined as clonotypes shared by more than one individual. The public reads were reprocessed in TCRdb via fastp at Q25 and MiXCR, keeping in-frame beta chains. Records with the same CDR3 protein are collapsed into one entry carrying the most frequent genes and DNA. TCRdb assigned the V and J calls; the authors' analysis was not used. Recorded for this sample are approximately 290,000 distinct CDR3 sequences; around 20% of them occurred a single time. Just over 55% of the sample lies in the top ten.

The time point label for this specimen denotes: persistent/refractory GD, antithyroid drugs over 5 years with positive TRAb. For both TCR sequencing and RNA sequencing, RNA was extracted from PBMCs using TRIzol. The diagnosis of Graves' disease followed American Thyroid Association guidelines. Recruitment of patients was carried out at an endocrinology department in Xi'an, China. Each patient gave approximately 10 milliliters of peripheral blood, collected in an EDTA anticoagulant tube. PBMCs were isolated by Ficoll Paque Plus density gradient separation without further T cell sorting. An Agilent 2100 Bioanalyzer and agarose gel were used to check RNA quality, while a NanoDrop 2000 measured RNA concentration. The origin of this receptor is a female donor with Graves disease. Sequencing was performed on peripheral blood mononuclear cells (PBMCs), taken when the disease was refractory, from a patient treated with antithyroid drugs.

The CDR3 reads CASSWTADSEQYF. In nucleotides, the sequence is TGTGCCAGCAGTTGGACAGCGGACAGCGAGCAGTACTTC. In this chain, TRBV6-5 is recombined with TRBJ2-7; tentative D gene TRBD1, with 6 bases matching. For CDR1 and CDR2, the germline V gene lists MNHEY and SVGAGI. V is pared back by 4 bases and J by 6 bases, with 13 bases lying between the germline termini. Reading from cysteine to phenylalanine, the CDR3 counts 13 amino acids. Only the CDR3 region is kept as DNA, spanning 39 bases read in frame from base 1.